This T cell receptor beta chain was sequenced for a study of monozygotic twins with cystic fibrosis. About this clone itself: Its antigen is unidentified.

Here immunoSEQ multiplex PCR was the method, and the copy in TCRdb shows in-frame clones only, minus some. The table shows roughly 20,000 clones, with 91% occurring only once. The CDR3 has 15 residues. Trimming removed 4 bases at V and 3 bases at J, with 13 bases between. Germline V gives CDR1 MNHEY, CDR2 SVGAGI. Regarding the study as a whole: Monozygotic CF twin pairs shared significantly more nucleotide-identical clonotypes than unrelated CF individuals did. Median Simpson clonality of approximately 0.009 suggested naive T cells predominated. V usage most resembled the co-twin in 13 of 16 pairs.

Sequenced sample: blood. This clonotype was sampled from a girl aged 2-10 years with cystic fibrosis. The chain recombines TRBV6-5 with TRBJ2-1; TRBD2 might be the D (6 bases). CDR3 protein: CASSLSGVHYNEQFF. The CDR3 DNA sequence: TGTGCCAGCAGTTTATCGGGGGTCCACTACAATGAGCAGTTCTTC.